This TCR beta chain is drawn from a study of blood T cell repertoires in COVID-19. This clone was found a few times. Germline loops: CDR1 MNHEY, CDR2 SVGAGI. Trimming removed 5 bases from V and 8 bases from J, with 15 bases in between. CDR3 length equals 13 residues. The method was immunoSEQ multiplex PCR; TCRdb's version includes in-frame clones alone and lacks a portion of them. This table holds some 70,000 clones, around 86% found once. The sequence came from an older woman with acute or convalescent COVID-19. The chain employs TRBV6-5 and TRBJ1-2; D might be TRBD1 (6 bases). The sequenced sample was peripheral blood. The CDR3 nucleotides read TGTGCCAGCAGTACCCCACAGGGTCGAGGCTACACCTTC. It specifies CASSTPQGRGYTF.